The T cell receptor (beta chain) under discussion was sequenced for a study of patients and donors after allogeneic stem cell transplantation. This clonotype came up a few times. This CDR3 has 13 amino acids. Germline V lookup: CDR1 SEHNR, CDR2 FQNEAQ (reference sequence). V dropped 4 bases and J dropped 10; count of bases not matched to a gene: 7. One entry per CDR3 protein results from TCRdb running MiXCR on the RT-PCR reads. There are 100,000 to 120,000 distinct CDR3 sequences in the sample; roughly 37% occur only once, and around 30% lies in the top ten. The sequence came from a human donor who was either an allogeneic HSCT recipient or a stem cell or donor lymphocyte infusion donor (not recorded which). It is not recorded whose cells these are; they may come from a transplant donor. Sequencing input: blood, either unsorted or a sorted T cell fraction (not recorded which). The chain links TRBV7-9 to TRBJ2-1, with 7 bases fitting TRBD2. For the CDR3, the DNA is TGTGCCAGCAGCTCCTATAAGCGGGAAGAGCAGTTCTTC. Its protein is CASSSYKREEQFF.